This paragraph covers one TCR beta chain sequence. This clone's antigen is unknown. There are no base qualities to consult, and no much larger clone falls within one base. The library was obtained by the immunoSEQ multiplex PCR assay. TCRdb limited this immuneACCESS table to in-frame rearrangements with V and J called. A share of clones is missing; checked studies link under half to unresolved V genes, and the rest is unexplained. The sample table shows over 120,000 clones, and 85% to 95% are seen once. Approximately 15% of the sample lies in the top ten. This specimen comes from a study of control samples from healthy donors and cancer patients (dated by TCRdb to 2019 to 2021). The germline V gene (reference sequence) sets CDR1 to GTSNPN and CDR2 to SVGIG. The V end loses 1 base and the J end loses 6 bases, and a stretch of 12 bases separates them. From the cysteine through the phenylalanine, the CDR3 covers 14 amino acids. The kept DNA is CDR3 alone, 42 bases in frame from the first base.

The specimen sequenced was PBMCs. The TCR was taken from a man aged 60 to 75 with colorectal cancer. In this chain, TRBV30 is recombined with TRBJ1-4; a weak D assignment points to TRBD1 (5 bases agree). DNA sequence: TGTGCCTGGAGTGGGCGGACATTCTATGAAAAACTGTTTTTT. It is translated as CAWSGRTFYEKLFF.